This T cell receptor (beta chain) was profiled in a study of T cells in Graves' hyperthyroidism and ophthalmopathy (dated by TCRdb to between 2018 and 2021). Looking at the study overall: Peripheral blood was sampled at the time of initial diagnosis, prior to any treatment. To identify distinguishing TCR V-J signatures, a discovery cohort of about 95 patients was used, comprising 40 to 45 with Graves' ophthalmopathy and about 59 with stable Graves' hyperthyroidism. Whether ophthalmopathy could be predicted prospectively was tested in an independent validation cohort made up of 18 to 20 hyperthyroidism patients plus 17 patients who later progressed to ophthalmopathy. The 90 or so discovery patients were randomly split 7:3 into training and test sets. In addition, the study compared T-cell repertoires in thyroid tissue and in blood from six Graves' hyperthyroidism patients. Once sampling was done, hyperthyroidism patients were given methimazole at a starting dose of 30 mg daily, whereas ophthalmopathy patients were given high-dose intravenous methylprednisolone. The paper describes TCR Vbeta CDR3 sequencing of 135 peripheral blood samples, made up of 43 ophthalmopathy patients, around 78 hyperthyroidism patients and roughly 17 progressor patients.

The full study reports these points: Blood samples also contained most of the expanded thyroid clonotypes (frequency above 0.001), which suggests that blood repertoires may reflect thyroid immune responses. No statistical method was used to set the sample size in advance, and investigators knew the group allocation. A model built on a 13 V-J signature distinguished ophthalmopathy from stable hyperthyroidism, reaching over 85% sensitivity and 81.08% specificity in cross-validation and 80%/75% in testing. In validation, progression to ophthalmopathy was predicted by the model with 70% to 71% sensitivity and around 76% specificity, a median of roughly six months before onset.

Hyperthyroidism patients were newly diagnosed, with disease duration under 2 months, and aged 18 to 65 years. Exclusion was applied to patients with uncontrolled infections, other autoimmune diseases, pregnancy or lactation. Clinical symptoms, serum thyroxine and TRAb, thyroid ultrasound, and orbital computed tomography formed the basis for the diagnoses. Blood from progressor patients was collected at the time of first diagnosis with hyperthyroidism, before any ophthalmopathy symptoms had appeared. Ficoll-Paque density gradient centrifugation was used to isolate PBMCs from around 10 ml of fresh peripheral blood. Progressor patients were first diagnosed with Graves' hyperthyroidism and then developed ophthalmopathy during follow-up. Trizol reagent was used to extract total RNA, and RNA quality was then checked on an Agilent 2100 Bioanalyzer. This clonotype was picked up many times. Its antigen is not yet known. No base-level quality is on record; no much larger clone is a single base apart.

The CDR1 and CDR2 encoded by the germline V gene are SGHAT and FQNNGV. Trimming costs V 1 base and J 1 base, and their ends lie 12 bases apart. Spanning cysteine to phenylalanine, the CDR3 consists of 16 amino acids. The entry retains the CDR3 DNA only, 48 bases that are in frame from base 1. The TCR beta CDR3 regions were amplified from the RNA transcripts. The TCR CDR3 was subjected to a first round of RT-PCR using the HTBI primer set and the Qiagen OneStep RT-PCR kit. Libraries were constructed in a second round of multiplex PCR, after which size selection and purification were performed. Libraries were sequenced paired-end with 100 bp reads on an Illumina HiSeq2000. Per the authors' processing: Raw data were processed with SOAPnuke, discarding reads with adapters, uncalled bases, mean Phred below 15, or no exact constant-primer or identifier match. High-quality paired reads were merged using COPE v1.2.5, and each unique nucleotide sequence was defined as a clonotype. Clonotypes were aligned to IMGT TRBV, TRBD and TRBJ reference segments using MiTCR v1.1. Only V-J combinations with frequency above 0.0001, covering roughly 99% of repertoires, were analysed. A TCS score was defined as the ratio between F50 (clonal expansion) and ExV (chaos), using BLOSUM62-based TCRdist between CDR3 peptides within each V-J. Welch's t-statistics and random forest reduced approximately 520 V-J features to 10 to 15, which were used in a naive Bayes classifier (R e1071). The raw public reads went through TCRdb reprocessing: fastp at Q25, MiXCR clone calling, in-frame beta chains kept. Rows matching on CDR3 protein sequence are summarized as one entry with the most common DNA and genes. These V and J calls derive from TCRdb rather than the authors' analysis. In this sample the table shows around 700,000 distinct CDR3 sequences, 15% to 20% of which occur a single time. The top ten constitute roughly a sixth of the sample.

The clonotype was recovered from a woman in her forties or fifties with Graves' hyperthyroidism that later progressed to Graves' ophthalmopathy. The chain is assembled from TRBV11-2 and TRBJ2-3, with no confident D gene call. The sample taken for sequencing was blood. CDR3 loop: CASSLVSGIGTDTQYF. The DNA is as follows: TGTGCCAGCAGCTTAGTAAGTGGGATCGGCACAGATACGCAGTATTTT.